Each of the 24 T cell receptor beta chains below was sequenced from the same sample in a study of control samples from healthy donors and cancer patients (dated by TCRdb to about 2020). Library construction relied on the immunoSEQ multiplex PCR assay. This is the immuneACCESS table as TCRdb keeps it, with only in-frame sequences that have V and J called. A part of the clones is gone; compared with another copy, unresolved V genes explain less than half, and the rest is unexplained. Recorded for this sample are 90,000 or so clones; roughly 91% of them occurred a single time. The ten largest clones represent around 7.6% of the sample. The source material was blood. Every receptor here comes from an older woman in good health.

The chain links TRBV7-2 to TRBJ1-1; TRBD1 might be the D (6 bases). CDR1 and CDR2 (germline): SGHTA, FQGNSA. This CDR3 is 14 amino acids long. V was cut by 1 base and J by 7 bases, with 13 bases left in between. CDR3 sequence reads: CASSLVPGALEAFF. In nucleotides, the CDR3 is TGTGCCAGCAGCTTAGTTCCGGGGGCCCTTGAAGCTTTCTTT.

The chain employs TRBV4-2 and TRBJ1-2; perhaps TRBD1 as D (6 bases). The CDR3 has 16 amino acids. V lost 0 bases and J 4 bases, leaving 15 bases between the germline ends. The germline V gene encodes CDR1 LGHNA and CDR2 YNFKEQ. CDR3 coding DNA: TGTGCCAGCAGCCAAGATGGCAGGGGCAGTACCTATGGCTACACCTTC. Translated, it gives CASSQDGRGSTYGYTF.

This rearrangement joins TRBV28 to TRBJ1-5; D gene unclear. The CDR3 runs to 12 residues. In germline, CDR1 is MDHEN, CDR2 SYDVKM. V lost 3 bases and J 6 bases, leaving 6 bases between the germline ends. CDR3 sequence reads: CASSLSVQPQHF. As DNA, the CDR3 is TGTGCCAGCAGTTTGTCAGTTCAGCCCCAGCATTTT. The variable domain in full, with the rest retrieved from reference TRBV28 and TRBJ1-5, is DVKVTQSSRYLVKRTGEKVFLECVQDMDHENMFWYRQDPGLGLRLIYFSYDVKMKEKGDIPEGYSVSREKKERFSLILESASTNQTSMYLCASSLSVQPQHFGDGTRLSIL.

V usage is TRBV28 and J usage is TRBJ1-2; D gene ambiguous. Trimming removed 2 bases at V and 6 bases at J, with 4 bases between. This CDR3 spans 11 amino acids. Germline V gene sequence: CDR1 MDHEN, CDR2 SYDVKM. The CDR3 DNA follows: TGTGCCAGCAGTTTAAGGGATGGCTACACCTTC. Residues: CASSLRDGYTF.

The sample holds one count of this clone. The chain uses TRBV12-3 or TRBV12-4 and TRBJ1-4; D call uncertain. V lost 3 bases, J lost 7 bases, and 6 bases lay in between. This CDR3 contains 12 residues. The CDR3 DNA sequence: TGTGCCAGCAGTTTGTTCGGTGAAAAACTGTTTTTT. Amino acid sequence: CASSLFGEKLFF.

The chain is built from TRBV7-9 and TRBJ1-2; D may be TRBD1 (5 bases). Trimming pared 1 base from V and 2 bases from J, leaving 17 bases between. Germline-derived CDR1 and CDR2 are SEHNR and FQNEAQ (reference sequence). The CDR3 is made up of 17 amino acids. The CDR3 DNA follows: TGTGCCAGCAGCTTAGGATTCTTGGGGGATCCCAACTATGGCTACACCTTC. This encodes CASSLGFLGDPNYGYTF.

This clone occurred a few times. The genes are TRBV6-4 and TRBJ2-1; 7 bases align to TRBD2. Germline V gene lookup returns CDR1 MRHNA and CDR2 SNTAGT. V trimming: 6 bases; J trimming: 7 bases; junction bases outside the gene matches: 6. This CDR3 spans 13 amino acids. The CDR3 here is CASSPGTKNEQFF. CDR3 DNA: TGTGCCAGCAGCCCCGGGACTAAAAATGAGCAGTTCTTC.

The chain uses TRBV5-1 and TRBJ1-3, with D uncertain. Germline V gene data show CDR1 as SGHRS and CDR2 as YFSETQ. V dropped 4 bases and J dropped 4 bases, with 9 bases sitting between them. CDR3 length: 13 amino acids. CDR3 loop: CASSEVQGNTIYF. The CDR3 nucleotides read TGCGCCAGCAGCGAAGTACAGGGAAACACCATATATTTT.

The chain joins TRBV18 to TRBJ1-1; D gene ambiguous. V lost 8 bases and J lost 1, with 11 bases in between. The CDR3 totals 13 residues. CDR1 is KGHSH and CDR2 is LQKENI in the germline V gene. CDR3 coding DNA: TGTGCCAGCGCAGAGGCGGGGAACACTGAAGCTTTCTTT. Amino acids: CASAEAGNTEAFF.

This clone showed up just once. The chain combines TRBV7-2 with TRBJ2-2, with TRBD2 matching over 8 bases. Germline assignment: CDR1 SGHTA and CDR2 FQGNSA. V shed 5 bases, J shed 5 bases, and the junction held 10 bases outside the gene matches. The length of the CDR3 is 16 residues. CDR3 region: CASSPTAGVGTGELFF. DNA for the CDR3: TGTGCCAGCAGCCCAACAGCGGGAGTGGGGACCGGGGAGCTGTTTTTT.

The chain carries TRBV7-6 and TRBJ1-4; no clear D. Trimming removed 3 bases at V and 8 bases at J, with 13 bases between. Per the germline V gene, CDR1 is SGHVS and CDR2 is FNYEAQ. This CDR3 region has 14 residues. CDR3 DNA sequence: TGTGCCAGCAGCTTGTATAAGGGTTTCGAAAAACTGTTTTTT. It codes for CASSLYKGFEKLFF.

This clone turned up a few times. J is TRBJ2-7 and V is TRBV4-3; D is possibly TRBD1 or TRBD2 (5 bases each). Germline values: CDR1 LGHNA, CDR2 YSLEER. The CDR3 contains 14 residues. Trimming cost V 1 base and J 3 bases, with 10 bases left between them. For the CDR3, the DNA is TGCGCCAGCAGCCAAGTCCAGGGAGTCTACGAGCAGTACTTC. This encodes CASSQVQGVYEQYF.

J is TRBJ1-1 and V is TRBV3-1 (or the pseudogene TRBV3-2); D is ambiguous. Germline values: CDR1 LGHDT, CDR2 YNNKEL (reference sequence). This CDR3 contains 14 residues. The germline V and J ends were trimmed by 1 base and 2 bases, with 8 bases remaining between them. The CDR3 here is CASSQAGRNTEAFF. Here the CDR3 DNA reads TGTGCCAGCAGCCAAGCGGGCAGAAACACTGAAGCTTTCTTT.

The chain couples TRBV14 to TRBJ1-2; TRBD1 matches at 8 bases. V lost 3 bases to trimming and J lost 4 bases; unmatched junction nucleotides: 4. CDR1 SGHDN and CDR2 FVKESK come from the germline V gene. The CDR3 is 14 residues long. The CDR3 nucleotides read TGTGCCAGCAGCCACAGTGGACAGGGCTATGGCTACACCTTC. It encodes CASSHSGQGYGYTF.

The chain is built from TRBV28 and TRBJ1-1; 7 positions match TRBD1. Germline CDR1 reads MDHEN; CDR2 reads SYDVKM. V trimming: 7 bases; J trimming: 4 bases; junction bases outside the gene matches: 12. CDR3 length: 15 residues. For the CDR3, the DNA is TGTGCCAGCACGGGGGACAGAGCCCCGAGCACTGAAGCTTTCTTT. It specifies CASTGDRAPSTEAFF.

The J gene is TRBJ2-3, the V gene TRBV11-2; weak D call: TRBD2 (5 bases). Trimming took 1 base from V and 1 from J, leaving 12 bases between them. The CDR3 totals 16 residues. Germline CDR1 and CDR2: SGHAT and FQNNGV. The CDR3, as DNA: TGTGCCAGCAGCTTAGGGAATGCCGGGGGCACAGATACGCAGTATTTT. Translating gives CASSLGNAGGTDTQYF. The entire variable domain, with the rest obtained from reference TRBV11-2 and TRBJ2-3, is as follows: EAGVAQSPRYKIIEKRQSVAFWCNPISGHATLYWYQQILGQGPKLLIQFQNNGVVDDSQLPKDRFSAERLKGVDSTLKIQPAKLEDSAVYLCASSLGNAGGTDTQYFGPGTRLTVL.

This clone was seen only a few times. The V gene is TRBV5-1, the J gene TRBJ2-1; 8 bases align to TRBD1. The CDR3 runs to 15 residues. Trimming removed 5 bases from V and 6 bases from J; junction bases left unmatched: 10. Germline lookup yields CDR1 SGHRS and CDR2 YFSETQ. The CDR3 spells CASRSGGAEVNEQFF. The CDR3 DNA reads TGCGCCAGCAGGTCAGGGGGCGCTGAAGTCAATGAGCAGTTCTTC. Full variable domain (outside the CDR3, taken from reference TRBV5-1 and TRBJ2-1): KAGVTQTPRYLIKTRGQQVTLSCSPISGHRSVSWYQQTPGQGLQFLFEYFSETQRNKGNFPGRFSGRQFSNSRSEMNVSTLELGDSALYLCASRSGGAEVNEQFFGPGTRLTVL.

The CDR3: CASSFTGQVEAFF. CDR3 in DNA: TGTGCCAGCAGCTTTACTGGACAGGTAGAAGCTTTCTTT. This chain uses TRBV11-2 with TRBJ1-1; 7 bases line up with TRBD1. This CDR3 region has 13 residues. The V segment lost 3 bases and the J segment 8 bases; nucleotides outside the gene matches: 6. CDR1 is SGHAT, CDR2 FQNNGV, per germline.

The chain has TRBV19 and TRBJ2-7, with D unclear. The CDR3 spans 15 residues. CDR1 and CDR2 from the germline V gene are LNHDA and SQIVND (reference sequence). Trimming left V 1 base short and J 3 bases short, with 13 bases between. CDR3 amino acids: CASSIAVGQHYEQYF. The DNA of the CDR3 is TGTGCCAGTAGTATAGCGGTAGGGCAGCACTACGAGCAGTACTTC. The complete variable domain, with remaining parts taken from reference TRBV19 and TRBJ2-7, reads DGGITQSPKYLFRKEGQNVTLSCEQNLNHDAMYWYRQDPGQGLRLIYYSQIVNDFQKGDIAEGYSVSREKKESFPLTVTSAQKNPTAFYLCASSIAVGQHYEQYFGPGTRLTVT.

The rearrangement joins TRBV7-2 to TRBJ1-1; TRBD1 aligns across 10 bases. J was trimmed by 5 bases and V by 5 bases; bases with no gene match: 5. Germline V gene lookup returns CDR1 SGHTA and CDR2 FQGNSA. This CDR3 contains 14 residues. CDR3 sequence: CASSPWTGGTEAFF. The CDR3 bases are TGTGCCAGCAGCCCCTGGACAGGGGGGACTGAAGCTTTCTTT. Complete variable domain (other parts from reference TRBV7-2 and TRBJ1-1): GAGVSQSPSNKVTEKGKDVELRCDPISGHTALYWYRQSLGQGLEFLIYFQGNSAPDKSGLPSDRFSAERTGGSVSTLTIQRTQQEDSAVYLCASSPWTGGTEAFFGQGTRLTVV.

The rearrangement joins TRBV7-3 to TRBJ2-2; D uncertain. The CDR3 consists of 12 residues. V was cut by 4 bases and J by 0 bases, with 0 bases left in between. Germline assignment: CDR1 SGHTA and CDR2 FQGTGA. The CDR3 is CASSSNTGELFF. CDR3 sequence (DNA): TGTGCCAGCAGCTCGAACACCGGGGAGCTGTTTTTT.

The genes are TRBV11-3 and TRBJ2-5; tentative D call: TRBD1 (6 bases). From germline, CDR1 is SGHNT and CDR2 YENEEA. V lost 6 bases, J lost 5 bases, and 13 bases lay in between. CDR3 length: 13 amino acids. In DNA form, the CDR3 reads TGTGCCAGCAGGTCCGGACAGTACGAGACCCAGTACTTC. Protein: CASRSGQYETQYF. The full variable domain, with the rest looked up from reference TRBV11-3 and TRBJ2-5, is EAGVVQSPRYKIIEKKQPVAFWCNPISGHNTLYWYLQNLGQGPELLIRYENEEAVDDSQLPKDRFSAERLKGVDSTLKIQPAELGDSAVYLCASRSGQYETQYFGPGTRLLVL.

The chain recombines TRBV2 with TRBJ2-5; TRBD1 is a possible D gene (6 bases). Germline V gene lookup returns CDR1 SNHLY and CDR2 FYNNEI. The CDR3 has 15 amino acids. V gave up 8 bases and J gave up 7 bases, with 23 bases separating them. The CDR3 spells CASRSGDTSLGTQYF. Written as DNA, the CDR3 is TGTGCCAGCCGGTCTGGGGACACCTCCTTGGGGACCCAGTACTTC.

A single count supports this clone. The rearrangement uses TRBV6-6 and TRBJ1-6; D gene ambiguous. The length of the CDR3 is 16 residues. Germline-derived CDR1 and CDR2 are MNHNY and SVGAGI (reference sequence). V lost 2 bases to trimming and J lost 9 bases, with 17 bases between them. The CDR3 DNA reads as TGTGCCAGCAGTTACACAGACCCAAGGGAGGGTTCACCCCTCCACTTT. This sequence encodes CASSYTDPREGSPLHF.